This T cell receptor (beta chain) stems from a study of blood T cell repertoires in COVID-19 (TCRdb year 2020). General notes on the study: Samples from collaborators originated in the United States, Italy and Spain and spanned both the acute and convalescent phases of COVID-19. The prospective study material was composed of cDNA or gDNA derived from T cells, B-cell-depleted T cells, or PBMCs. The dataset comprised deeply sampled blood TCRbeta repertoires from subjects exposed to, actively infected with, or recovered from COVID-19. The repertoires were released in a freely available public database intended as a resource for research on the immune response to SARS-CoV-2. Samples came from the ongoing ImmuneRACE study (first 160 participants) plus 1,254 subjects from 6 global collaborators. A de-identified subject ID, COVID-19 status, age in years and sex were almost always included in the sample metadata. Where HLA class I and class II types were available, the types were taken from metadata supplied by the sample provider, not from assay-based typing.

A remark on this clone: Its binding antigen is unknown. No base-level quality is on record; no much larger clone is a single base apart.

The immunoSEQ Assay, a bias-controlled multiplex PCR, was used to amplify TCRbeta CDR3 regions from genomic DNA. In the paper's pipeline: The number of nucleated cells in each sample was estimated from the amplification of reference gene primers within the assay. To quantify the absolute abundance of each unique TCRbeta CDR3 rearrangement, sequence reads were collapsed and filtered. Productive Simpson clonality was computed per sample as the square root of Simpson's diversity index over productive rearrangements. TCRdb mirrors the immuneACCESS table, restricted to in-frame sequences. Some clones are absent from its copies; in checked studies, under half trace to an unresolved V gene, and the reason for the others is unknown. That table is the source of V, J and clone size, and D and trimming were worked out from the DNA. The sample table contains roughly 280,000 clones; only one count was recorded for around nine tenths of them. The ten largest clones capture more than 4.5% of the sample.

At one collaborating source in Seattle, patients were enrolled during active infection and were followed longitudinally through the course of disease. The collaborating institutions used their own protocols to collect whole blood in K2EDTA tubes. For TCRbeta analysis, collaborator samples were shipped as frozen whole blood, as isolated PBMCs, or as DNA extracted from either sample type. The investigation overall reported the following: Clinical and demographic metadata were provided uncurated, with the amount varying by source and participant.

V is pared back by 6 bases and J by 0 bases, with 12 bases lying between the germline termini. Per the germline V gene, SNHLY is the CDR1 and FYNNEI is the CDR2. CDR3 length: 15 amino acids, cysteine to phenylalanine. Only the CDR3 portion is preserved as DNA: 45 bases, with reading frame beginning at the first base. The origin of this receptor is a woman in her sixties or seventies with COVID-19, enrolled during active disease. The chain links TRBV2 with TRBJ1-5; confidence is insufficient to name the D gene. The sequenced sample consisted of peripheral blood. The DNA is as follows: TGTGCCAGCAGATCAGGCCTCTATAGCAATCAGCCCCAGCATTTT. Its translation is CASRSGLYSNQPQHF.